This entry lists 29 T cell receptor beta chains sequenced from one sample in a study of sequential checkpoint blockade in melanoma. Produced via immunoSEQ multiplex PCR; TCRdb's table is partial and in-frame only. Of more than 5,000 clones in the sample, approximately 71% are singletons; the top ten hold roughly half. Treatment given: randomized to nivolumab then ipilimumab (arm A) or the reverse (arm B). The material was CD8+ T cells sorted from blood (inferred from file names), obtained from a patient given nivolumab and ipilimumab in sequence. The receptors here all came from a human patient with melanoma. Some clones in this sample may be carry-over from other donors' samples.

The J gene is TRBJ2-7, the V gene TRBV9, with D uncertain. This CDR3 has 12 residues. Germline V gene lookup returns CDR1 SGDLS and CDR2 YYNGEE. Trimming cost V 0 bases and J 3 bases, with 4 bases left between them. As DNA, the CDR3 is TGTGCCAGCAGCGTAGACGGCTACGAGCAGTACTTC. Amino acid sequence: CASSVDGYEQYF.

CDR3: CASSSDREPVNTEAFF. CDR3 in DNA: TGTGCCAGCAGTTCCGACAGGGAGCCCGTGAACACTGAAGCTTTCTTT. This chain uses TRBV28 with TRBJ1-1; the match to TRBD1 covers 7 bases. Per germline, CDR1 MDHEN and CDR2 SYDVKM. The CDR3 runs to 16 residues. V dropped 4 bases and J dropped 0; count of bases not matched to a gene: 8.

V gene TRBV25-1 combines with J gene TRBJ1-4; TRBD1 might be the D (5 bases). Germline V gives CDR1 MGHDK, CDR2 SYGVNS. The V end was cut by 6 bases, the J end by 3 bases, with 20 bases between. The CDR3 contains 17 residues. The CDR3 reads CASSKGPDSRPNEKLFF. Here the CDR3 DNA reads TGTGCCAGCAGCAAAGGCCCAGACAGCCGGCCTAATGAAAAACTGTTTTTT. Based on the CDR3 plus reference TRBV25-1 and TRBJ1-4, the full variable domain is EADIYQTPRYLVIGTGKKITLECSQTMGHDKMYWYQQDPGMELHLIHYSYGVNSTEKGDLSSESTVSRIRTEHFPLTLESARPSHTSQYLCASSKGPDSRPNEKLFFGSGTQLSVL.

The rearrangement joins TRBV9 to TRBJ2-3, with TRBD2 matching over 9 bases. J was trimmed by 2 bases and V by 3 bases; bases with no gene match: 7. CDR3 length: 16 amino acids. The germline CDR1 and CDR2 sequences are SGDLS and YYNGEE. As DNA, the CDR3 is TGTGCCAGCAGCGCCTTTAGCGGGGGTGTCACAGATACGCAGTATTTT. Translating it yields CASSAFSGGVTDTQYF.

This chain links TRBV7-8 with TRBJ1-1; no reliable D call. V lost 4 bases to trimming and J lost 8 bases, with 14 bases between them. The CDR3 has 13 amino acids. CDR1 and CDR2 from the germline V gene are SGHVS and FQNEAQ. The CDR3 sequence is CASSSGLSLEAFF. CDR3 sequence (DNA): TGTGCCAGCAGCTCCGGACTGAGTCTCGAAGCTTTCTTT. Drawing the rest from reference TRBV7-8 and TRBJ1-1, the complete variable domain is GAGVSQSPRYKVAKRGQDVALRCDPISGHVSLFWYQQALGQGPEFLTYFQNEAQLDKSGLPSDRFFAERPEGSVSTLKIQRTQQEDSAVYLCASSSGLSLEAFFGQGTRLTVV.

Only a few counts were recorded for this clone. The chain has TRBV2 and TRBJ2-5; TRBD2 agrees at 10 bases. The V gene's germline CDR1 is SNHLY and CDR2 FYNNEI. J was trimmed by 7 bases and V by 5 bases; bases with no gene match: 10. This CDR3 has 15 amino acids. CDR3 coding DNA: TGTGCCAGCAGTCACACTAGCGGGGCGACTGGGACCCAGTACTTC. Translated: CASSHTSGATGTQYF.

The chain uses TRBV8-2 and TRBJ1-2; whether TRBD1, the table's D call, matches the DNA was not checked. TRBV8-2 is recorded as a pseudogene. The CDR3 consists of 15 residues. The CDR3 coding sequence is TGTGGCAGCCGGATCAGGATAACGAAAACCTATGGCTACACCTTC. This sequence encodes CGSRIRITKTYGYTF.

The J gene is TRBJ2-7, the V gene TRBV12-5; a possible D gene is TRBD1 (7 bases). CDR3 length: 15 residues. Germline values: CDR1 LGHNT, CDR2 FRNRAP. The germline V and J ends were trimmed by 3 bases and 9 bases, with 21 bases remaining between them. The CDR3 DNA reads TGTGCTAGTGGTTTCCCCCCAGGGGGGATAGTTGGGCAGTACTTC. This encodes CASGFPPGGIVGQYF.

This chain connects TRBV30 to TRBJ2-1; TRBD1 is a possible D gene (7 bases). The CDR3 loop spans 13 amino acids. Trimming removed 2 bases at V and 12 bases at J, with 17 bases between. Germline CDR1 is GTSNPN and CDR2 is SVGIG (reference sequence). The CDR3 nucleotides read TGTGCCTGGAGTTGGGGCAGGGGGGACTGGCAGTTCTTC. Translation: CAWSWGRGDWQFF.

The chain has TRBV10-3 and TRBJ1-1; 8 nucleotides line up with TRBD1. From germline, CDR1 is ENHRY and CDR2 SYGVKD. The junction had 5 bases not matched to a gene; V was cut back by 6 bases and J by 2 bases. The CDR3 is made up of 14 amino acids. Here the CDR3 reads CAIRTGAENTEAFF. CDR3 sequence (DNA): TGTGCCATCAGGACAGGGGCGGAAAACACTGAAGCTTTCTTT.

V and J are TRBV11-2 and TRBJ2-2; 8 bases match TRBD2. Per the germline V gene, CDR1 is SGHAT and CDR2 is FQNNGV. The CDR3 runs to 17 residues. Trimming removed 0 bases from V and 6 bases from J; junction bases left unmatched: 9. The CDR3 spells CASSLDRGGYMAGELFF. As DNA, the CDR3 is TGTGCCAGCAGCTTAGATCGGGGGGGCTATATGGCCGGGGAGCTGTTTTTT.

The CDR3 protein is CASSLSSGPTDTQYF. The DNA of the CDR3 is TGTGCCAGCAGCTTATCTAGCGGCCCCACAGATACGCAGTATTTT. The genes are TRBV7-9 and TRBJ2-3; TRBD2 aligns across 7 bases. Looked up from germline, CDR1 is SEHNR and CDR2 is FQNEAQ (reference sequence). The CDR3 covers 15 residues. V lost 2 bases to trimming and J lost 2 bases; unmatched junction nucleotides: 4.

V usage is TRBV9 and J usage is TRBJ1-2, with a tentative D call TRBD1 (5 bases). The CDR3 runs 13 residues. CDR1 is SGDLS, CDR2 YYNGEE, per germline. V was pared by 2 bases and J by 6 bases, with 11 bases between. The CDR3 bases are TGTGCCAGCAGCGTGATAGACAGCAATGGCTACACCTTC. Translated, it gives CASSVIDSNGYTF.

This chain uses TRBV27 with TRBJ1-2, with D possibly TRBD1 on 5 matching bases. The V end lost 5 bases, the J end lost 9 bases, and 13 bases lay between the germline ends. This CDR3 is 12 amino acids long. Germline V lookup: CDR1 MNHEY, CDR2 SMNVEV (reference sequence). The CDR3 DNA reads TGTGCCAGCAGTACTCTCCGGGGGAGCTACACCTTC. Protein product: CASSTLRGSYTF.

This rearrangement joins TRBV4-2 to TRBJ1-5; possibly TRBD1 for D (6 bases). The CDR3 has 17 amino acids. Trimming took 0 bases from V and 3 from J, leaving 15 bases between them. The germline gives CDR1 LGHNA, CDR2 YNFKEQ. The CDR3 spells CASSQEWSRGPNQPQHF. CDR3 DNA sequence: TGTGCCAGCAGCCAAGAGTGGTCCAGGGGCCCCAATCAGCCCCAGCATTTT.

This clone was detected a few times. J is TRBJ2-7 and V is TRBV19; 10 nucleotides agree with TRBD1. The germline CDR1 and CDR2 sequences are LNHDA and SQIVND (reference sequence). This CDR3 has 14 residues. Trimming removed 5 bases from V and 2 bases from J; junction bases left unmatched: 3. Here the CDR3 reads CASSPGTGAYEQYF. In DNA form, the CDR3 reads TGTGCCAGTAGTCCAGGGACAGGGGCCTACGAGCAGTACTTC.

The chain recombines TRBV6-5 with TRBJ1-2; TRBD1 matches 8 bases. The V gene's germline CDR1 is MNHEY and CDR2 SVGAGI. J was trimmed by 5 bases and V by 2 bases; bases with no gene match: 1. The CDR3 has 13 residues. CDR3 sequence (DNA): TGTGCCAGCAGTTACAGGACAGGGTATGGCTACACCTTC. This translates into CASSYRTGYGYTF.

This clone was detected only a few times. The CDR3 nucleotides are TGTGCCAGCAGCGTTTCGGGGACTAGCGGGGGTTTTGATGAGCAGTTCTTC. It codes for CASSVSGTSGGFDEQFF. The chain carries TRBV9 and TRBJ2-1, with 14 bases identical to TRBD2. This CDR3 has 17 residues. V lost 2 bases to trimming and J lost 8 bases; unmatched junction nucleotides: 9. Germline CDR1 SGDLS, CDR2 YYNGEE.

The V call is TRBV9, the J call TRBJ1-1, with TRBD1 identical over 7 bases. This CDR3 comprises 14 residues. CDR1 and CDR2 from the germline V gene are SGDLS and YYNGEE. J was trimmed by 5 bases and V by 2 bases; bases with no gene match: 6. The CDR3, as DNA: TGTGCCAGCAGCGTTTCAGGGGGGAGGACTGAAGCTTTCTTT. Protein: CASSVSGGRTEAFF. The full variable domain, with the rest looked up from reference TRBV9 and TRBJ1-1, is DSGVTQTPKHLITATGQRVTLRCSPRSGDLSVYWYQQSLDQGLQFLIQYYNGEERAKGNILERFSAQQFPDLHSELNLSSLELGDSALYFCASSVSGGRTEAFFGQGTRLTVV.

CDR3 protein: CASSRAGGPGKNIQYF. The CDR3 bases are TGTGCCAGTAGTAGAGCGGGGGGGCCCGGCAAAAACATTCAGTACTTC. This sequence joins TRBV19 and TRBJ2-4, with 10 nucleotides matching TRBD2. The length of the CDR3 is 16 residues. V gave up 4 bases and J gave up 3 bases; unmatched junction bases: 6. The germline gives CDR1 LNHDA, CDR2 SQIVND (reference sequence). Variable domain in full (rest from reference TRBV19 and TRBJ2-4): DGGITQSPKYLFRKEGQNVTLSCEQNLNHDAMYWYRQDPGQGLRLIYYSQIVNDFQKGDIAEGYSVSREKKESFPLTVTSAQKNPTAFYLCASSRAGGPGKNIQYFGAGTRLSVL.

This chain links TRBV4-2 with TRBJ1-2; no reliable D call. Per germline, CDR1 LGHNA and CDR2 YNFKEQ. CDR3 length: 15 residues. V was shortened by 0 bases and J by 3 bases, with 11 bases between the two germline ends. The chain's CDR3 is CASSQERGTYYGYTF. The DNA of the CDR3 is TGTGCCAGCAGCCAAGAACGGGGAACCTACTATGGCTACACCTTC.

In nucleotides, the CDR3 is TGTGCCAGCAGTTGGGGCCGCAGCAATGAGCAGTTCTTC. It encodes CASSWGRSNEQFF. This chain connects TRBV6-5 to TRBJ2-1; TRBD1 might be the D (5 bases). Per the germline V gene, CDR1 is MNHEY and CDR2 is SVGAGI. CDR3 size: 13 residues. V gave up 4 bases and J gave up 6 bases, with 10 bases separating them.

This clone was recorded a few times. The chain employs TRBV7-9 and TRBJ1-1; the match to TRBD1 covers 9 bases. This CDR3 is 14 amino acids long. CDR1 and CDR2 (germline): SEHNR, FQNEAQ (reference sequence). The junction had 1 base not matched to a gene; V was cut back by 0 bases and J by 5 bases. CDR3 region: CASSLAGQGTEAFF. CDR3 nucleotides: TGTGCCAGCAGCTTAGCCGGACAGGGGACTGAAGCTTTCTTT.

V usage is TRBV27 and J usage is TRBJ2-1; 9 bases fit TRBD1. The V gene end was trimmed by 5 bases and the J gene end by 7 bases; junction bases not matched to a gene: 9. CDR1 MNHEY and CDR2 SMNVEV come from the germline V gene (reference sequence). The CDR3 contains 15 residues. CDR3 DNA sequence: TGTGCCAGCAGTAAGAGACAGGGGGACAGGAATGAGCAGTTCTTC. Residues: CASSKRQGDRNEQFF.

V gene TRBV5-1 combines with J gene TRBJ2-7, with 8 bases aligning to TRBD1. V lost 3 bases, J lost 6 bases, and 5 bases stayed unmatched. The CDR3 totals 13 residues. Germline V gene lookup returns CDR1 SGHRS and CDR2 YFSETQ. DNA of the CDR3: TGCGCCAGCAGCTGGACAGGGAATACCGAGCAGTACTTC. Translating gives CASSWTGNTEQYF.

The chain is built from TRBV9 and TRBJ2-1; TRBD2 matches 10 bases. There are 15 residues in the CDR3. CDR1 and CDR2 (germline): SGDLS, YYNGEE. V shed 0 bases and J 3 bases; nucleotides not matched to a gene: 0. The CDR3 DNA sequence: TGTGCCAGCAGCGTAGGACTAGCGGGCTACAATGAGCAGTTCTTC. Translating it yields CASSVGLAGYNEQFF. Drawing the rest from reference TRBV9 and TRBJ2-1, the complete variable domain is DSGVTQTPKHLITATGQRVTLRCSPRSGDLSVYWYQQSLDQGLQFLIQYYNGEERAKGNILERFSAQQFPDLHSELNLSSLELGDSALYFCASSVGLAGYNEQFFGPGTRLTVL.

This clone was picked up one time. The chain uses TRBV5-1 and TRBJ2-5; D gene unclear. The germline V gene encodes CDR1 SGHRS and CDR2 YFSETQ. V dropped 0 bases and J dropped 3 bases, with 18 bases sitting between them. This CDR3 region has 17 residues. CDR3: CASSLGRIEVRKETQYF. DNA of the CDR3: TGCGCCAGCAGCTTGGGTCGTATAGAGGTCCGGAAAGAGACCCAGTACTTC. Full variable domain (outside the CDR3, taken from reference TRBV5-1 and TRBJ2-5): KAGVTQTPRYLIKTRGQQVTLSCSPISGHRSVSWYQQTPGQGLQFLFEYFSETQRNKGNFPGRFSGRQFSNSRSEMNVSTLELGDSALYLCASSLGRIEVRKETQYFGPGTRLLVL.

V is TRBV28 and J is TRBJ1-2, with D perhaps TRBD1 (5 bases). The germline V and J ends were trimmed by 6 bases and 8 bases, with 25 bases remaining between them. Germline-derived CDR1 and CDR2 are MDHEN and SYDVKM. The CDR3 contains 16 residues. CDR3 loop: CASRGSGSIFDQGYTF. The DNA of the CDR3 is TGTGCCAGCAGGGGGTCAGGGTCCATATTTGATCAAGGCTACACCTTC.

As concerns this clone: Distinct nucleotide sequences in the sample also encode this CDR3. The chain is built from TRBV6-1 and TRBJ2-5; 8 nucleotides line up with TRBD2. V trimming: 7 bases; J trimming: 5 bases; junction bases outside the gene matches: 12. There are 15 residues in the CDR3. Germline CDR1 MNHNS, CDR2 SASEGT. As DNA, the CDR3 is TGTGCCAGCACGATGGACAGCGGGGGACGGGAGACCCAGTACTTC. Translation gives CASTMDSGGRETQYF.